This T cell receptor beta chain appears in the sequencing data of a study of T cells in Graves' hyperthyroidism and ophthalmopathy. This CDR3 contains 13 residues. Trimming stripped 3 bases from V and 8 bases from J, with 13 bases between. Germline V gene data show CDR1 as DFQATT and CDR2 as SNEGSKA (reference sequence). Lactation, pregnancy, other autoimmune disease or uncontrolled infection led to exclusion of patients. Used for diagnoses were clinical symptoms, serum thyroxine and TRAb, thyroid ultrasound and orbital computed tomography. Amplified TCR beta CDR3 regions derived from RNA transcripts. The HTBI primer set was used in a first-round RT-PCR of the TCR CDR3. Using its own MiXCR run on the multiplex PCR reads, TCRdb lists one record per CDR3 protein. This repertoire shows about 380,000 distinct CDR3 sequences, approximately 17% found once; its top ten account for 35% to 45%. This clonotype has a count of ten or more.

Sequenced input: blood. V is TRBV20-1 and J is TRBJ1-4; D gene unclear. This receptor was identified in a man younger than 35 with Graves' ophthalmopathy. CDR3 region: CSASSTLREKLFF. As DNA, the CDR3 is TGCAGTGCTAGTAGTACCTTGCGGGAAAAACTGTTTTTT.